The clone carrying this T cell receptor beta chain showed up many times. This specimen comes from a study of T cell changes during pregnancy in multiple sclerosis. The protocol was immunoSEQ multiplex PCR, while the TCRdb copy is restricted to in-frame clones and leaves out a portion. Of 24,000 or so clones in the sample, approximately 86% were seen once. Deletions cut 4 bases from V and 0 bases from J, with 11 bases between. Germline V lookup: CDR1 MRHNA, CDR2 SNTAGT. CDR3 length: 15 residues. This clonotype was obtained from a female donor in good health, enrolled as a control in a pregnancy study. This rearrangement joins TRBV6-4 to TRBJ2-3; D might be TRBD2 (5 bases). The material was CD8+ T cells from peripheral blood mononuclear cells, obtained in the first trimester of pregnancy. The CDR3 DNA is TGTGCCAGCAGTGTGGGTGCGGGCAGCACAGATACGCAGTATTTT. It translates to CASSVGAGSTDTQYF.